This section outlines one T cell receptor beta chain sequence together with its context. Its antigen is currently unknown. The same CDR3 arises from other DNA sequences in this sample as well. The data were taken from a study of shared clonotypes between healthy human individuals. Study-level results: In general, naive subsets displayed greater estimated richness than memory subsets did. Generation probability values for non-shared clonotypes were lower than those for clonotypes shared by all four donors.

An even split of each subset's genomic DNA across several immunoSEQ plates was performed. Sequenced by immunoSEQ multiplex PCR; TCRdb stores in-frame clones only, minus some. The table has millions of clones, around 96% seen once. In the naive CD8 group, cells lacked CD45RO and were positively selected for CCR7, so terminally differentiated effector memory CD45RA+ cells were left out. The germline gives CDR1 GTSNPN, CDR2 SVGIG (reference sequence). V lost 0 bases, J lost 3 bases, and 8 bases lay in between. This CDR3 has 13 residues. The sequenced sample consisted of naive CD8+ T cells sorted from blood. The V call is TRBV30, the J call TRBJ1-1; a possible D gene is TRBD1 (6 bases). This clonotype was obtained from a man in his late teens or twenties in good health. CDR3 protein: CAWSVQGYTEAFF. CDR3 nucleotides: TGTGCCTGGAGTGTACAGGGCTACACTGAAGCTTTCTTT.